This is a list of T cell receptor beta chains from one sample in a study of CD8 T cell repertoires and HIV-1 epitope variants. Generated by immunoSEQ multiplex PCR, the TCRdb table keeps only in-frame clones and is missing some. The sample consists of about 95,000 clones, approximately 70% of them appearing once. Sequences were obtained from uncultured baseline CD8+ T cells from peripheral blood mononuclear cells (PBMCs). These receptors were collected from a male donor with HIV. Each CDR3 is given with its conserved first and last residue. D genes are given only for firm matches. Size is omitted from some rows. Given values are once, few, many or a class for expanded clones.

j_call v_call d_call clone_size cdr3_aa cdr3_nt
TRBJ2-5 TRBV11-2 TRBD1 . CASSSQGAEETQYF TGTGCCAGCAGCTCACAGGGGGCGGAAGAGACCCAGTACTTC
TRBJ2-7 TRBV5-8 . . CASSPWDPSYEQYF TGTGCCAGCAGCCCCTGGGACCCCTCCTACGAGCAGTACTTC
TRBJ1-3 TRBV18 . . CASSPRTASGNTIYF TGTGCCAGCTCACCACGGACGGCGTCTGGAAACACCATATATTTT
TRBJ1-2 TRBV4-1 . . CASSQYGGYTF TGCGCCAGCAGCCAATATGGGGGGTACACCTTC
TRBJ2-7 TRBV5-6 . . CASSFDRSGQYF TGTGCCAGCAGCTTCGACAGATCCGGGCAGTACTTC
TRBJ2-7 TRBV5-4 TRBD1 . CASSTGTGQVEQYF TGTGCCAGCAGCACTGGGACAGGGCAGGTGGAGCAGTACTTC
TRBJ1-2 TRBV7-8 . . CASSPREANYGYTF TGTGCCAGCAGCCCTCGGGAGGCTAACTATGGCTACACCTTC
TRBJ1-5 TRBV28 . . CATGPSNQPQHF TGTGCCACGGGGCCAAGCAATCAGCCCCAGCATTTT
TRBJ1-6 TRBV18 TRBD1 . CASSGQGRNSPLHF TGTGCCAGCTCCGGACAGGGCCGTAATTCACCCCTCCACTTT
TRBJ1-2 TRBV20-1 . few CSARDTDGYTF TGCAGTGCTAGAGATACGGACGGCTACACCTTC
TRBJ2-3 TRBV6-1 . few CASRRTDSSTDTQYF TGTGCCAGCAGGAGGACTGACTCTAGCACAGATACGCAGTATTTT
TRBJ2-1 TRBV27 . . CASSLSSSGGNEQFF TGTGCCAGCAGTTTATCATCCTCCGGGGGCAATGAGCAGTTCTTC
TRBJ1-2 TRBV5-4 . . CASSQWTANYGYTF TGTGCCAGCAGCCAATGGACAGCTAACTATGGCTACACCTTC
TRBJ2-1 TRBV5-1 . . CASSFVTEQFF TGCGCCAGCAGCTTTGTCACTGAGCAGTTCTTC
TRBJ2-3 TRBV5-1 TRBD2 . CASSSMTSGVADTQYF TGCGCCAGCAGCTCCATGACTAGCGGGGTAGCAGATACGCAGTATTTT
TRBJ2-7 TRBV7-2 . . CASSFPLQGNYEQYF TGTGCCAGCAGCTTCCCCCTACAGGGCAACTACGAGCAGTACTTC
TRBJ1-6 TRBV6-4 . . CASRMVPLNSPLHF TGTGCCAGCAGAATGGTGCCCCTCAATTCACCCCTCCACTTT
TRBJ1-3 TRBV28 . . CASSLSGGWGNTIYF TGTGCCAGCAGTTTATCGGGGGGATGGGGAAACACCATATATTTT
TRBJ1-2 TRBV6-1 . . CASSESGLGYTF TGTGCCAGCAGTGAATCGGGCCTTGGCTACACCTTC
TRBJ2-7 TRBV19 . . CASSPFRGGSYEQYF TGTGCCAGTAGCCCTTTCAGGGGAGGCTCCTACGAGCAGTACTTC
TRBJ1-5 TRBV2 . . CASRWGRTGNQPQHF TGTGCCAGCAGGTGGGGCCGGACAGGCAATCAGCCCCAGCATTTT
TRBJ2-5 TRBV5-1 . . CASTLAARETQYF TGCGCCAGCACGCTTGCGGCGAGAGAGACCCAGTACTTC
TRBJ2-6 TRBV9 TRBD1 . CASSPTGSSGANVLTF TGTGCCAGCAGCCCGACAGGGAGCTCTGGGGCCAACGTCCTGACTTTC
TRBJ2-1 TRBV5-1 TRBD2 . CASSPGLASYNEQFF TGCGCCAGCAGCCCTGGACTAGCCTCGTACAATGAGCAGTTCTTC
TRBJ1-1 TRBV4-3 . . CASSPSTVNTEAFF TGCGCCAGCAGCCCCTCTACAGTGAACACTGAAGCTTTCTTT
TRBJ2-1 TRBV7-2 TRBD1 . CASSKDRVNNEQFF TGTGCCAGCAGCAAGGACAGGGTAAACAATGAGCAGTTCTTC
TRBJ2-1 TRBV19 . . CASSSLAILNEQFF TGTGCCAGTAGTTCCCTGGCTATACTAAATGAGCAGTTCTTC
TRBJ2-7 TRBV7-9 . . CASSSGVLDEQYF TGTGCCAGCAGCTCGGGAGTTCTCGACGAGCAGTACTTC
TRBJ2-2 TRBV29-1 . . CSVVGSVTGELFF TGCAGCGTTGTGGGGTCGGTCACCGGGGAGCTGTTTTTT
TRBJ2-7 TRBV6-5 . . CASSYSSGSRYEQYF TGTGCCAGCAGTTACTCGAGCGGGTCCCGCTACGAGCAGTACTTC
TRBJ2-3 TRBV5-1 TRBD2 . CASSLISGGYTDTQYF TGCGCCAGCAGCTTGATTAGCGGGGGGTACACAGATACGCAGTATTTT
TRBJ2-3 TRBV28 . . CASSFAGAGDTQYF TGTGCCAGCAGTTTCGCTGGGGCGGGGGATACGCAGTATTTT
TRBJ1-2 TRBV7-2 . medium-sized CASSLQVPGEGYTF TGTGCCAGCAGCTTACAGGTGCCAGGGGAAGGCTACACCTTC
TRBJ2-5 TRBV27 . . CATSPALGETQYF TGTGCCACCTCACCGGCTCTGGGGGAGACCCAGTACTTC
TRBJ2-5 TRBV14 . . CASSQVVSPAVKTQYF TGTGCCAGCAGCCAAGTAGTCAGCCCTGCAGTAAAGACCCAGTACTTC
TRBJ1-4 TRBV28 . . CASRGETEEGEKLFF TGTGCCAGCAGGGGAGAGACGGAAGAGGGGGAAAAACTGTTTTTT
TRBJ2-1 TRBV7-9 TRBD2 many CASSLAAGGFNEQFF TGTGCCAGCAGCTTAGCAGCGGGAGGCTTTAATGAGCAGTTCTTC
TRBJ1-4 TRBV5-6 TRBD1 . CASSYRGGKEKLFF TGTGCCAGCAGCTACAGGGGAGGAAAGGAAAAACTGTTTTTT
TRBJ2-4 TRBV6-1 TRBD2 . CASTPSGPAKNIQYF TGTGCCAGCACCCCTAGCGGACCAGCCAAAAACATTCAGTACTTC
TRBJ1-4 TRBV28 TRBD1 many CASSSGQGAFEKLFF TGTGCCAGCAGTTCCGGCCAGGGGGCTTTTGAAAAACTGTTTTTT
TRBJ2-3 TRBV5-1 TRBD2 . CASTRHGGGADTDTQYF TGCGCCAGCACGAGGCACGGCGGGGGGGCCGACACAGATACGCAGTATTTT
TRBJ1-4 TRBV7-6 . once CASSFLGANEKLFF TGTGCCAGCAGCTTCCTCGGAGCTAATGAAAAACTGTTTTTT
TRBJ2-3 TRBV15 . once CATSAQRTARTDTQYF TGTGCCACCAGCGCCCAGCGGACAGCCCGCACAGATACGCAGTATTTT
TRBJ1-2 TRBV28 TRBD1 . CASRETGAIGYYGYTF TGTGCCAGCAGGGAGACAGGGGCCATCGGCTACTATGGCTACACCTTC
TRBJ2-7 TRBV6-6 . . CASSSDVSAYEQYF TGTGCCAGCAGTTCAGATGTCTCGGCCTACGAGCAGTACTTC
TRBJ2-1 TRBV28 TRBD1 . CAAGQVYNEQFF TGTGCCGCCGGACAGGTTTACAATGAGCAGTTCTTC
TRBJ2-2 TRBV5-1 TRBD2 . CASSFPAGTSNGELFF TGCGCCAGCAGCTTCCCCGCCGGGACTAGTAACGGGGAGCTGTTTTTT
TRBJ2-7 TRBV14 . . CASSPHGRSYEQYF TGTGCCAGCAGCCCACATGGACGGTCCTACGAGCAGTACTTC
TRBJ1-3 TRBV5-6 . . CASSTSSGNTIYF TGTGCCAGCAGCACGAGCTCTGGAAACACCATATATTTT
TRBJ1-1 TRBV30 . . CAWSGGGRTEAFF TGTGCCTGGAGTGGTGGGGGGCGGACTGAAGCTTTCTTT
TRBJ1-1 TRBV27 . . CASSRGNTEAFF TGTGCCAGCAGTCGGGGCAACACTGAAGCTTTCTTT
TRBJ1-5 TRBV5-6 . . CASSLRRTGDSNQPQHF TGTGCCAGCAGCTTGAGGAGAACAGGAGATAGCAATCAGCCCCAGCATTTT
TRBJ2-3 TRBV27 TRBD2 . CASSSRAGDPSVGQYF TGTGCCAGCAGTTCCCGAGCGGGAGATCCGTCAGTGGGGCAGTATTTT
TRBJ1-1 TRBV18 . . CASSPGADTEAFF TGTGCCAGCTCACCGGGGGCGGACACTGAAGCTTTCTTT
TRBJ1-1 TRBV27 . . CASSLLSGGGLNTEAFF TGTGCCAGCAGTTTATTGTCCGGTGGGGGACTGAACACTGAAGCTTTCTTT
TRBJ1-5 TRBV29-1 . . CSVEAGRRVPQHF TGCAGCGTTGAAGCGGGACGGCGGGTTCCCCAGCATTTT
TRBJ2-1 TRBV2 . many CASRPKGSYNEQFF TGTGCCAGCAGACCCAAAGGCTCCTACAATGAGCAGTTCTTC